This entry describes one T cell receptor (beta chain). Its antigen is unidentified. PCR primers comprised 60 Vbeta and 13 Jbeta primers. Only in-frame clones appear in the TCRdb table, and some are missing; sequencing was by immunoSEQ multiplex PCR. Among about 240,000 clones listed, around 80% were seen once. The data are from a study of cytomegalovirus exposure and HLA in healthy donors. Study-wide background: An earlier analysis identified approximately 120 million unique TCR beta sequences in approximately 190 million T cells. Study outcomes and limitations: Analyzed later, most CMV-associated TCR beta chains appeared HLA-restricted.

V was cut by 1 base and J by 4 bases, with 11 bases left in between. CDR1 is SGHRS and CDR2 is YFSETQ in the germline V gene. The CDR3 is 14 amino acids. The receptor comes from a woman in her fifties or sixties in good health and CMV-seropositive. The sample comprised PBMCs. The chain is built from TRBV5-1 and TRBJ1-2; no clear D gene. CDR3 DNA sequence: TGCGCCAGCAGCTTGACCGGGGTTGGCTATGGCTACACCTTC. It encodes CASSLTGVGYGYTF.